This T cell receptor beta chain was obtained from a study of cytomegalovirus exposure and HLA in healthy donors. Whole-study findings and limits: In a later analysis, parvovirus B19, influenza, CMV and Epstein-Barr virus appeared linked to several top co-occurrence clusters.

Both 60 Vbeta primers and 13 Jbeta primers went into the PCR. Only in-frame clones appear in the TCRdb table, and some are missing; sequencing was by immunoSEQ multiplex PCR. The sample has around 140,000 clones, roughly 79% seen once. The CDR3 spans 14 residues. The junction had 3 bases not matched to a gene; V was cut back by 4 bases and J by 4 bases. Germline V lookup: CDR1 SGHDT, CDR2 YYEEEE. This clone was seen once. The antigen remains unidentified. This rearrangement joins TRBV5-6 to TRBJ2-7; 12 bases are a match to TRBD1. The receptor's source is a woman aged 35 to 49 in good health and CMV-seronegative. The source material was PBMCs. The CDR3 protein is CASSAGQGAYEQYF. The CDR3 DNA reads TGTGCCAGCAGCGCGGGACAGGGGGCATACGAGCAGTACTTC.